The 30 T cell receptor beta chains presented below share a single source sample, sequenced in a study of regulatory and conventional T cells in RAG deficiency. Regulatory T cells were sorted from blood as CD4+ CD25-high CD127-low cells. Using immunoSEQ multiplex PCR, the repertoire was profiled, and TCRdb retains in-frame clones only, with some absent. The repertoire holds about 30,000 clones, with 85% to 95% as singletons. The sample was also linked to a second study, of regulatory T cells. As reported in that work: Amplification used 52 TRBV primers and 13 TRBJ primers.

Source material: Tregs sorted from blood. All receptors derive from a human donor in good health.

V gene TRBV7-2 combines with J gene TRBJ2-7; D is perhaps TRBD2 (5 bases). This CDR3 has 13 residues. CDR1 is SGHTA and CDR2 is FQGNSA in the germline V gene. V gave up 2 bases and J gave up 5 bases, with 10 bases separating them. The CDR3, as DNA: TGTGCCAGCAGCTTATCACGGGGAGACGAGCAGTACTTC. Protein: CASSLSRGDEQYF.

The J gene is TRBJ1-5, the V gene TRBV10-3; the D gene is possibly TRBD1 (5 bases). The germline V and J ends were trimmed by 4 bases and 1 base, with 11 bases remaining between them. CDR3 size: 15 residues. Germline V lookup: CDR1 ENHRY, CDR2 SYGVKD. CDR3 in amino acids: CAISAAGGSNQPQHF. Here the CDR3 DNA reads TGTGCCATCAGTGCTGCCGGGGGAAGCAATCAGCCCCAGCATTTT.

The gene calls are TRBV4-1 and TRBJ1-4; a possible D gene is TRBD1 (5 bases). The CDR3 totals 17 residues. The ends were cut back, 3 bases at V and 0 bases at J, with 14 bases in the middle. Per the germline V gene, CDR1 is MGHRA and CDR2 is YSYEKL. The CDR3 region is CASSQGTDRTTNEKLFF. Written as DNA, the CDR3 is TGCGCCAGCAGCCAGGGGACGGATCGTACAACTAATGAAAAACTGTTTTTT.

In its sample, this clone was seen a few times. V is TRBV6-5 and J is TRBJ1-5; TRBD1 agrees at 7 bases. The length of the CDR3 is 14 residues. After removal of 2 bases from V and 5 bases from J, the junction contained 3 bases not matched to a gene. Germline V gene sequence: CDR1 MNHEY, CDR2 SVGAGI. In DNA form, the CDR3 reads TGTGCCAGCAGTTACGGCACAGGGGATCAGCCCCAGCATTTT. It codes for CASSYGTGDQPQHF.

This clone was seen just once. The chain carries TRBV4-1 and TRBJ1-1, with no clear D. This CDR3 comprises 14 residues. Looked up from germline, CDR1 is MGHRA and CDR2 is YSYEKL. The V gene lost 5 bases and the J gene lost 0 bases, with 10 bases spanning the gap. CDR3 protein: CASSSDGLNTEAFF. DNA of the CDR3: TGCGCCAGCAGCTCGGACGGATTGAACACTGAAGCTTTCTTT.

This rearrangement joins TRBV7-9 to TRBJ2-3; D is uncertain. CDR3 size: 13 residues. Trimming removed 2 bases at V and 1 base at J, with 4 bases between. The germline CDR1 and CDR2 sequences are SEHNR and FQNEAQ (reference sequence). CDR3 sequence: CASSLSRTDTQYF. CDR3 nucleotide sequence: TGTGCCAGCAGCTTATCTCGCACAGATACGCAGTATTTT.

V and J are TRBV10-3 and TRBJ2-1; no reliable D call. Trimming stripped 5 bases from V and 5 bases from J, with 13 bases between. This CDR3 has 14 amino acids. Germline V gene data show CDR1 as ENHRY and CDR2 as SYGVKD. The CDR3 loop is CAISPGRLNNEQFF. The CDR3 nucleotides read TGTGCCATCAGTCCCGGACGGTTAAACAATGAGCAGTTCTTC.

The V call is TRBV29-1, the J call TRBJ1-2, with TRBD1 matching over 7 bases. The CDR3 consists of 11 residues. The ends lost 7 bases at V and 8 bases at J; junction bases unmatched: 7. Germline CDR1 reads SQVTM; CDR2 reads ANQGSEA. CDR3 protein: CSARGRRGYTF. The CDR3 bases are TGCAGCGCAAGGGGGCGGAGGGGCTACACCTTC.

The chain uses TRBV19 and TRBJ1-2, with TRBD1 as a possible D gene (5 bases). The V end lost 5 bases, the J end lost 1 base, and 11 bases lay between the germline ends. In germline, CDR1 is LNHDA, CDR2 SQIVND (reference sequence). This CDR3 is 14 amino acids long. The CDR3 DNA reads TGTGCCAGTAGTCCAGGGAGGATTAACTATGGCTACACCTTC. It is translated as CASSPGRINYGYTF.

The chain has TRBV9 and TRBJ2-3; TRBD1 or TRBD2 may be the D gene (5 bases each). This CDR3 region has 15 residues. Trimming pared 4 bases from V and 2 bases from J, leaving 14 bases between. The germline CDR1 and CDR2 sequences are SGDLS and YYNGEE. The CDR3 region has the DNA TGTGCCAGCAGCACCACCACCGGGGCCACAGATACGCAGTATTTT. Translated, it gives CASSTTTGATDTQYF.

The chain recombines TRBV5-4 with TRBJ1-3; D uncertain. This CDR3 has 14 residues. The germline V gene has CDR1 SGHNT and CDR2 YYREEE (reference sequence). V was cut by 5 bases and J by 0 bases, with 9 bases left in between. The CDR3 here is CASSQDASGNTIYF. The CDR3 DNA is TGTGCCAGCAGTCAGGATGCCTCTGGAAACACCATATATTTT.

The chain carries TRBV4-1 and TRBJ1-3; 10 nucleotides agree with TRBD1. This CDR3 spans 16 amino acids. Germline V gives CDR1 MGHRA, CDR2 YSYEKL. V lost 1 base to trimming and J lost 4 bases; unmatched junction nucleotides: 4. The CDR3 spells CASSQGGTGDGNTIYF. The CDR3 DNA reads TGCGCCAGCAGCCAAGGAGGGACAGGGGACGGAAACACCATATATTTT.

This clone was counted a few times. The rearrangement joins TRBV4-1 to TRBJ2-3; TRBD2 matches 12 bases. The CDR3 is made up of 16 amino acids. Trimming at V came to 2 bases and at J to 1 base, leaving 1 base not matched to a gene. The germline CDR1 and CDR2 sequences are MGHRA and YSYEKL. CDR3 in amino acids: CASSQRLAGGTDTQYF. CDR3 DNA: TGCGCCAGCAGCCAAAGACTAGCGGGGGGCACAGATACGCAGTATTTT.

CDR3 protein: CASSLPGHEETQYF. The CDR3 DNA reads TGTGCCAGCAGCTTACCGGGCCACGAAGAGACCCAGTACTTC. The chain is built from TRBV7-6 and TRBJ2-5; D ambiguous. Germline values: CDR1 SGHVS, CDR2 FNYEAQ. This CDR3 comprises 14 residues. V was trimmed by 2 bases and J by 3 bases, leaving 10 bases between them.

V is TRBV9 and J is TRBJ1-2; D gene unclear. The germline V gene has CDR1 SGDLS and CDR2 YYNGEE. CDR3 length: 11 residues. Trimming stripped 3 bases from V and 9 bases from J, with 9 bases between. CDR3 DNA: TGTGCCAGCAGCGGATGGAATCGCTACACCTTC. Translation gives CASSGWNRYTF.

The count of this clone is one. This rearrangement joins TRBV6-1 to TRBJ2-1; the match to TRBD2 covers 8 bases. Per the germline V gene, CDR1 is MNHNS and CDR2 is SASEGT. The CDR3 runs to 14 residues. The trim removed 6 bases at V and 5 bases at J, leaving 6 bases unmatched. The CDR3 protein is CASRNSGVDNEQFF. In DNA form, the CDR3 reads TGTGCCAGCAGAAATAGCGGGGTAGACAATGAGCAGTTCTTC.

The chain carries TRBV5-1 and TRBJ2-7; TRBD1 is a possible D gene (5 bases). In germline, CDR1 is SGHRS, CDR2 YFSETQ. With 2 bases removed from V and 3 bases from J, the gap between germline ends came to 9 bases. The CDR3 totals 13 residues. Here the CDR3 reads CASSLQVDYEQYF. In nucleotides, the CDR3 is TGCGCCAGCAGCTTACAGGTGGACTACGAGCAGTACTTC.

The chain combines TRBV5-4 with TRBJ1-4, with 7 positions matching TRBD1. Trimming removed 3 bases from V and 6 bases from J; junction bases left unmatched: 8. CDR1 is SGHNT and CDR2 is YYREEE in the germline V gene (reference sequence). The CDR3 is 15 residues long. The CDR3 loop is CASSYYSGGDEKLFF. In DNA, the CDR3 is TGTGCCAGCAGCTATTATTCAGGGGGGGATGAAAAACTGTTTTTT.

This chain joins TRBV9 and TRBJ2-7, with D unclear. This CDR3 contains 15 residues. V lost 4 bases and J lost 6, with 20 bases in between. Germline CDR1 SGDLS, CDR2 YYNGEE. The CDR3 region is CASSPLPDPWGEQYF. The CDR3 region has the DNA TGTGCCAGCAGCCCACTTCCGGACCCATGGGGCGAGCAGTACTTC.

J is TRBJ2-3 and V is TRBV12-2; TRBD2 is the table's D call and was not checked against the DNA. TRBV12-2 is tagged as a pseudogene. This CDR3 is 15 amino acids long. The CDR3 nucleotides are TGTGCAAGTCGTTATACCGGGACTAGCACAGATACGCAGTATTTT. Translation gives CASRYTGTSTDTQYF.

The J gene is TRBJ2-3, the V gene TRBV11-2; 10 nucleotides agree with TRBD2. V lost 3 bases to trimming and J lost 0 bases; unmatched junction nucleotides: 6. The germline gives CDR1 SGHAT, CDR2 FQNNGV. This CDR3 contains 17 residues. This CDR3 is CASSFLVLAGSTDTQYF. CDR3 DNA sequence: TGTGCCAGCAGCTTCTTAGTACTAGCGGGGAGCACAGATACGCAGTATTTT.

CDR3 region: CASSSYWAVEDEQYF. CDR3 DNA: TGTGCCAGCAGCAGCTATTGGGCGGTAGAGGACGAGCAGTACTTC. This chain joins TRBV13 and TRBJ2-7, with no clear D. Trimming left V 5 bases short and J 5 bases short, with 19 bases between. This CDR3 is built from 15 residues. Germline CDR1 PRHDT, CDR2 FYEKMQ (reference sequence).

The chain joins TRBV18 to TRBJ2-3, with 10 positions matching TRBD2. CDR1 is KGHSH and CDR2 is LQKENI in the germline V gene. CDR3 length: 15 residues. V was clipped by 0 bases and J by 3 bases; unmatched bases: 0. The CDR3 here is CASSPPLAGTDTQYF. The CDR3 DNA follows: TGTGCCAGCTCACCACCACTAGCGGGGACAGATACGCAGTATTTT.

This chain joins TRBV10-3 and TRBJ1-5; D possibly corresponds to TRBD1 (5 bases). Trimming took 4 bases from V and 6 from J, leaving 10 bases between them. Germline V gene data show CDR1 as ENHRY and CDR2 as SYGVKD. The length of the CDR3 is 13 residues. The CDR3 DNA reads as TGTGCCATCAGTGCGGGGCAAGTTCAGCCCCAGCATTTT. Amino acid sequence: CAISAGQVQPQHF.

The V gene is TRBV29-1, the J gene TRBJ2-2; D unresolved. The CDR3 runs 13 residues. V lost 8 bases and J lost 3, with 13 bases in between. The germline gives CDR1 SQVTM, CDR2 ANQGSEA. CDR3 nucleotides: TGCAGCTTTTCCACGGTTTACACCGGGGAGCTGTTTTTT. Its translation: CSFSTVYTGELFF.

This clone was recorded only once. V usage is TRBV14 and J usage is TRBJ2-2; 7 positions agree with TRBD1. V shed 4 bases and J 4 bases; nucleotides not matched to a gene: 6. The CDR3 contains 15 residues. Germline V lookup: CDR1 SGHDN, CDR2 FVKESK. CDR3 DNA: TGTGCCAGCAGCCCTTACAGGGGTCGCACCGGGGAGCTGTTTTTT. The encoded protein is CASSPYRGRTGELFF.

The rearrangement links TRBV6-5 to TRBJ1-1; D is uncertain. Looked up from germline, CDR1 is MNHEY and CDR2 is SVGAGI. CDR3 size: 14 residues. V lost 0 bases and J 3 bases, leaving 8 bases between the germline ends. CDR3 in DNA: TGTGCCAGCAGTTACTCGAACAGATACACTGAAGCTTTCTTT. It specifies CASSYSNRYTEAFF.

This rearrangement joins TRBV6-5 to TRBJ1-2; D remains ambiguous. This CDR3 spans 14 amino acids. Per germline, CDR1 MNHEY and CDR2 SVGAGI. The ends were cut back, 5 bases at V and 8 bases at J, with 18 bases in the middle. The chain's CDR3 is CASSPIAGRVGYTF. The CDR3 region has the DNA TGTGCCAGCAGTCCGATTGCAGGCCGCGTGGGCTACACCTTC.

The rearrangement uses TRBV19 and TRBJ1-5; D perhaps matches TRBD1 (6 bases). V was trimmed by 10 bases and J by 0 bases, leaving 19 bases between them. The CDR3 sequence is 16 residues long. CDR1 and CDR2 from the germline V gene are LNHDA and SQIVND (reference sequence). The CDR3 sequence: CATETGRHYSNQPQHF. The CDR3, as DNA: TGTGCCACGGAGACAGGAAGGCATTATAGCAATCAGCCCCAGCATTTT.

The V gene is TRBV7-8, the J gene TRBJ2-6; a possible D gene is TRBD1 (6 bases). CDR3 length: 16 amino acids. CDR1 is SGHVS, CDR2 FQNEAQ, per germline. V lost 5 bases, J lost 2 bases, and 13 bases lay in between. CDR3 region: CASSLDSWAGANVLTF. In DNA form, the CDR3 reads TGTGCCAGCAGCCTGGACAGCTGGGCTGGGGCCAACGTCCTGACTTTC. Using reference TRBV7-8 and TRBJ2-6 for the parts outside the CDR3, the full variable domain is GAGVSQSPRYKVAKRGQDVALRCDPISGHVSLFWYQQALGQGPEFLTYFQNEAQLDKSGLPSDRFFAERPEGSVSTLKIQRTQQEDSAVYLCASSLDSWAGANVLTFGAGSRLTVL.